Below, one T cell receptor beta chain is given with its context. The data belong to a study of blood T cell repertoires in COVID-19. TCRdb's table, derived via immunoSEQ multiplex PCR, lists solely in-frame clones and lacks some. This table has approximately 100,000 clones, approximately 80% appearing once. CDR3 length equals 11 residues. CDR1 and CDR2 (germline): DFQATT, SNEGSKA (reference sequence). V was clipped by 6 bases and J by 11 bases, with 16 bases between them. This sequence joins TRBV20-1 and TRBJ1-1; weak D call: TRBD1 (6 bases). This sequence originates from a man aged 55-75 years with acute or convalescent COVID-19. Sequenced: peripheral blood. The chain's CDR3 is CSASEGQLAFF. The CDR3 DNA reads TGCAGTGCGAGCGAAGGACAGTTGGCTTTCTTT.